The 7 T cell receptor beta chains presented below share a single source sample, sequenced in a study of blood T cell repertoires in COVID-19. Assay: immunoSEQ multiplex PCR; the TCRdb copy retains only in-frame clones and omits some. This sample carries almost 250,000 clones, 86% of them seen once, and the ten largest clones take 5.5% to 6.5%. Material for sequencing was peripheral blood. The origin of the receptors is an elderly woman with COVID-19, enrolled during active disease.

V usage is TRBV5-5 and J usage is TRBJ2-3; 9 nucleotides line up with TRBD2. V was clipped by 2 bases and J by 1 base; unmatched bases: 2. There are 15 residues in the CDR3. Germline V gene sequence: CDR1 SGHKS, CDR2 YYEKEE (reference sequence). The CDR3 nucleotides read TGTGCCAGCAGCTTTTCTAGCGGGGGCACAGATACGCAGTATTTT. Residues: CASSFSSGGTDTQYF.

This chain links TRBV4-3 with TRBJ2-3, with 12 bases aligning to TRBD2. The CDR3 is made up of 16 amino acids. Germline loops: CDR1 LGHNA, CDR2 YSLEER. Losses at the gene ends were 3 bases for V and 1 base for J; bases not matched to a gene: 2. Written as DNA, the CDR3 is TGCGCCAGCAGCCAGAGGACTAGCGGGGGCACAGATACGCAGTATTTT. Encoded protein: CASSQRTSGGTDTQYF.

The chain employs TRBV5-1 and TRBJ1-4; D is possibly TRBD1 (5 bases). Trimming cost V 0 bases and J 7 bases, with 10 bases left between them. Germline CDR1 reads SGHRS; CDR2 reads YFSETQ. The CDR3 spans 14 residues. CDR3 loop: CASSLAGGSEKLFF. The CDR3, as DNA: TGCGCCAGCAGCTTGGCGGGGGGGAGTGAAAAACTGTTTTTT.

This clone has just a few counts. The chain combines TRBV7-2 with TRBJ2-5; D not resolved. In germline, CDR1 is SGHTA, CDR2 FQGNSA. The CDR3 covers 13 residues. V lost 5 bases, J lost 5 bases, and 12 bases lay in between. The CDR3 sequence: CASSPSFEETQYF. In DNA, the CDR3 is TGTGCCAGCAGCCCTTCGTTCGAGGAGACCCAGTACTTC. The variable domain in full, with the rest retrieved from reference TRBV7-2 and TRBJ2-5, is GAGVSQSPSNKVTEKGKDVELRCDPISGHTALYWYRQSLGQGLEFLIYFQGNSAPDKSGLPSDRFSAERTGGSVSTLTIQRTQQEDSAVYLCASSPSFEETQYFGPGTRLLVL.

The V gene is TRBV6-2 or TRBV6-3, the J gene TRBJ1-4, with D hard to call. V lost 2 bases and J lost 6, with 10 bases in between. The CDR3 loop spans 14 amino acids. Germline V gene sequence: CDR1 MNHEY, CDR2 SVGEGT. The CDR3 nucleotides are TGTGCCAGCAGTTACCCCGGGGTTGATGAAAAACTGTTTTTT. Its protein is CASSYPGVDEKLFF.

The chain carries TRBV5-1 and TRBJ2-3; weak D call: TRBD1 (5 bases). V was clipped by 0 bases and J by 5 bases, with 13 bases between them. This CDR3 region has 15 residues. The V gene's germline CDR1 is SGHRS and CDR2 YFSETQ. The CDR3 is CASSLAGNPEDTQYF. The CDR3 nucleotides read TGCGCCAGCAGCTTGGCAGGGAACCCGGAAGATACGCAGTATTTT.

This rearrangement joins TRBV6-2 or TRBV6-3 to TRBJ2-7; the match to TRBD2 covers 8 bases. Germline lookup yields CDR1 MNHEY and CDR2 SVGEGT. After removal of 6 bases from V and 0 bases from J, the junction contained 4 bases not matched to a gene. This CDR3 is built from 14 residues. The CDR3, as DNA: TGTGCCAGCAGCGTAGCGGGGACCTCCTACGAGCAGTACTTC. It encodes CASSVAGTSYEQYF.